The 24 T cell receptor beta chains in this list originate from one sample, sequenced in a study of T cell clonality in common variable immunodeficiency. Their cognate antigens are unknown. The data were produced by immunoSEQ multiplex PCR, yet TCRdb's version contains in-frame clones alone and is incomplete. The sample includes about 12,000 clones, none of them occurring once. Study outcomes and limitations: In common variable immunodeficiency, TCR beta chains reportedly carried fewer deletions and N-nucleotide insertions.

Material for sequencing was peripheral blood mononuclear cells. Source of these receptors: a human donor with common variable immunodeficiency.

This clone has only a few counts. The read finishes 3 residues shy of the CDR3 end, and the germline J gene is used to complete it. V is TRBV7-8 and J is TRBJ2-1; perhaps TRBD1 as D (7 bases). The V and J ends lost 4 bases and 5 bases respectively, with 24 bases between them. Germline-derived CDR1 and CDR2 are SGHVS and FQNEAQ. The CDR3 loop spans 18 amino acids. CDR3 DNA, as far as it was read: TGTGCCAGCAGCTGGGCAGGGGGGCGGCCGATAGGGAACAATGAG. This codes for CASSWAGGRPIGNNE. The CDR3 reads in full as CASSWAGGRPIGNNEQFF.

Remarks on this clone: Read sequence stops 3 residues before the CDR3 end, and the germline J gene provides the missing end. The rearrangement uses TRBV19 and TRBJ1-2; TRBD1 is a possible D gene (6 bases). Germline V gene sequence: CDR1 LNHDA, CDR2 SQIVND (reference sequence). CDR3 size: 17 residues. V lost 5 bases and J 7 bases, leaving 26 bases between the germline ends. The CDR3 bases that were read are TGTGCCAGTAGTGGACAGATCATTCTTACATCTCGTGGTGGC. It is translated as CASSGQIILTSRGG. The complete CDR3 sequence is CASSGQIILTSRGGYTF. The whole variable domain, remainder taken from reference TRBV19 and TRBJ1-2, is DGGITQSPKYLFRKEGQNVTLSCEQNLNHDAMYWYRQDPGQGLRLIYYSQIVNDFQKGDIAEGYSVSREKKESFPLTVTSAQKNPTAFYLCASSGQIILTSRGGYTFGSGTRLTVV.

Regarding this clone: The read falls 3 residues short of the CDR3 end, and the missing part is taken from the germline J gene. The rearrangement uses TRBV2 and TRBJ1-1; tentative D call: TRBD1 (6 bases). Trimming took off 9 bases at V and 4 bases at J, with 24 bases between the two ends. The V gene's germline CDR1 is SNHLY and CDR2 FYNNEI. The length of the CDR3 is 16 residues. The sequenced part of the CDR3 DNA is TGTGCCAGGGGAATTTTGGAACAGGGAGTAGGCACTGAA. Translation: CARGILEQGVGTE. The whole CDR3 sequence is CARGILEQGVGTEAFF.

Worth noting for this clone: The sequence runs out 3 residues before the end of the CDR3; the remainder is reconstructed from the germline J gene. J is TRBJ1-6 and V is TRBV19; D uncertain. The germline V gene has CDR1 LNHDA and CDR2 SQIVND (reference sequence). There are 14 residues in the CDR3. Trimming shortened V by 6 bases and J by 9 bases, and 15 bases separated the two germline ends. This chain's CDR3 is CASRLLALGSPLHF. The sequenced CDR3 bases are TGTGCCAGTAGGCTTCTAGCCCTGGGTTCACCC.

At least ten counts were recorded for this clone. Coverage ceases 3 residues before the CDR3 finishes, and the germline J gene fills in the end. The rearrangement links TRBV10-3 to TRBJ1-6, with TRBD1 identical over 11 bases. V shed 4 bases and J 6 bases; nucleotides not matched to a gene: 5. The CDR3 runs 16 residues. Germline assignment: CDR1 ENHRY and CDR2 SYGVKD. CDR3 loop: CAISGAGTGGNSPLHF. Partial CDR3 DNA: TGTGCCATCAGTGGGGCCGGGACAGGGGGTAATTCACCC.

This clone was seen a handful of times. Sequencing ends 3 residues short of the CDR3 end; the germline J gene provides the rest. The rearrangement links TRBV19 to TRBJ1-1; 9 bases map to TRBD1. The CDR3 contains 15 residues. Trimming removed 7 bases from V and 3 bases from J; junction bases left unmatched: 9. CDR1 is LNHDA and CDR2 is SQIVND in the germline V gene (reference sequence). CDR3 residues: CASTPTGGADTEAFF. The DNA read from the CDR3 is TGTGCCAGTACCCCCACAGGGGGCGCGGACACTGAA.

Ten or more counts support this clone. The read ends 3 residues before the CDR3 terminus; that terminus is restored from the germline J gene. This chain links TRBV7-9 with TRBJ1-6, with D hard to call. The length of the CDR3 is 13 residues. The ends were cut back, 1 base at V and 9 bases at J, with 7 bases in the middle. Germline V gene sequence: CDR1 SEHNR, CDR2 FQNEAQ (reference sequence). The CDR3 sequence: CASSLVFSSPLHF. Partial CDR3 DNA: TGTGCCAGCAGCTTAGTATTCAGTTCACCC.

A few counts support this clone. The observed sequence ends 3 residues before the CDR3 terminus, with the missing tail filled in from the germline J gene. The chain couples TRBV5-1 to TRBJ2-5; TRBD2 might be the D (5 bases). The CDR3 runs 14 residues. Trimming shortened V by 0 bases and J by 3 bases, and 9 bases separated the two germline ends. The germline V gene encodes CDR1 SGHRS and CDR2 YFSETQ. The part of the CDR3 DNA that was read is TGCGCCAGCAGCTTGGCCGGACTGGAAGAGACC. As protein: CASSLAGLEET. The full CDR3 is CASSLAGLEETQYF.

Concerning this clone itself: The read gets to within 3 residues of the CDR3 end, and the germline J gene fills in the rest. The chain uses TRBV19 and TRBJ2-1; D is perhaps TRBD1 (6 bases). Germline V CDR1 and CDR2: LNHDA, SQIVND (reference sequence). CDR3 size: 16 residues. Trimming took 10 bases from V and 3 from J, leaving 22 bases between them. The sequenced part of the CDR3 DNA is TGTGCCACCAGCCGAACGGCGACAGGTATCTACAATGAG. Translation gives CATSRTATGIYNE. The whole CDR3 reads CATSRTATGIYNEQFF. Looking up the rest from reference TRBV19 and TRBJ2-1 gives the full variable domain: DGGITQSPKYLFRKEGQNVTLSCEQNLNHDAMYWYRQDPGQGLRLIYYSQIVNDFQKGDIAEGYSVSREKKESFPLTVTSAQKNPTAFYLCATSRTATGIYNEQFFGPGTRLTVL.

This clone has a handful of counts. From the germline J gene comes the end of the CDR3, since the read stops 3 residues before it. The chain links TRBV7-2 to TRBJ2-7, with 7 bases that match TRBD1. Unmatched junction bases numbered 4, after V lost 1 base and J lost 1 base. The CDR3 runs to 15 residues. Germline V gene sequence: CDR1 SGHTA, CDR2 FQGNSA. Here the CDR3 reads CASSLGQGISYEQYF. CDR3 bases read: TGTGCCAGCAGCTTAGGACAGGGCATATCCTACGAG.

This clone came up many times. The read gets to within 3 residues of the CDR3 end, and the germline J gene fills in the rest. The chain recombines TRBV6-2 or TRBV6-3 with TRBJ2-1; unclear D gene. Per the germline V gene, CDR1 is MNHEY and CDR2 is SVGEGT. The V gene lost 2 bases and the J gene lost 3 bases, with 5 bases spanning the gap. This CDR3 comprises 13 residues. CDR3 DNA, as far as it was read: TGTGCCAGCAGTTACGCCGGCTACAATGAG. The encoded protein is CASSYAGYNE. The whole CDR3 is CASSYAGYNEQFF.

This clone was observed many times. The read terminates 3 residues before the CDR3 end, so the remaining end is supplied by the germline J gene. The chain links TRBV18 to TRBJ1-2, with a possible D match to TRBD1 (5 bases). The germline V gene encodes CDR1 KGHSH and CDR2 LQKENI. The CDR3 has 17 amino acids. Trimming shortened V by 5 bases and J by 2 bases, and 21 bases separated the two germline ends. This chain's CDR3 is CASSVRAGKSFNYGYTF. The part of the CDR3 DNA that was read is TGTGCCAGCTCAGTCAGGGCAGGGAAGTCGTTCAACTATGGC.

As regards this clone: The observed sequence ends 3 residues before the CDR3 terminus, with the missing tail filled in from the germline J gene. This rearrangement joins TRBV30 to TRBJ1-1, with D tentatively TRBD1 (5 bases). Per the germline V gene, CDR1 is GTSNPN and CDR2 is SVGIG (reference sequence). V was cut by 4 bases and J by 6 bases, with 15 bases left in between. This CDR3 comprises 13 residues. CDR3 DNA, as far as it was read: TGTGCCTGGACTTCACGGGGGGGGGCTGAA. Translated, it gives CAWTSRGGAE. In full, the CDR3 is CAWTSRGGAEAFF.

Comment on this clone: The read halts 3 residues ahead of the CDR3 end, with the missing end drawn from the germline J gene. This rearrangement joins TRBV19 to TRBJ1-2; TRBD1 matches at 7 bases. V shed 1 base and J 2 bases; nucleotides not matched to a gene: 4. CDR3 size: 15 residues. Germline V gene lookup returns CDR1 LNHDA and CDR2 SQIVND (reference sequence). The CDR3 DNA, read in part, is TGTGCCAGTAGTATAGCAGGGGGTGGCAACTATGGC. Translating it yields CASSIAGGGNYG. The whole CDR3 sequence reads CASSIAGGGNYGYTF.

This clone showed up just a few times. The CDR3 goes on 3 residues after the read ends, and that part is filled in from the germline J gene. At the DNA level, this CDR3 is encoded by other sequences in the same sample as well. The V gene is TRBV18, the J gene TRBJ2-7; D is ambiguous. Trimming removed 3 bases from V and 3 bases from J, with 12 bases in between. Germline V CDR1 and CDR2: KGHSH, LQKENI. The length of the CDR3 is 14 residues. CDR3: CASSPRDFSYEQYF. Partial CDR3 DNA: TGTGCCAGCTCACCTCGAGACTTTAGCTACGAG. The variable domain in full, completed from reference TRBV18 and TRBJ2-7, reads NAGVMQNPRHLVRRRGQEARLRCSPMKGHSHVYWYRQLPEEGLKFMVYLQKENIIDESGMPKERFSAEFPKEGPSILRIQQVVRGDSAAYFCASSPRDFSYEQYFGPGTRLTVT.

A note on this clone: The read ends 3 residues before the CDR3 terminus; that terminus is restored from the germline J gene. The rearrangement uses TRBV6-2 or TRBV6-3 and TRBJ1-2; 8 bases are shared with TRBD1. V lost 0 bases, J lost 6 bases, and 6 bases stayed unmatched. The CDR3 sequence is 15 residues long. Germline-derived CDR1 and CDR2 are MNHEY and SVGEGT. The CDR3 bases that were read are TGTGCCAGCAGTTACTCTCCGGACAGGGAAGATGGC. Protein: CASSYSPDREDG. The CDR3, in full, reads CASSYSPDREDGYTF.

This clone is medium-sized in the sample. The read stops 3 residues short of the end of the CDR3; the missing end is completed from the germline J gene. The chain couples TRBV20-1 to TRBJ1-2; weak D call: TRBD1 (6 bases). This CDR3 comprises 19 residues. Germline-derived CDR1 and CDR2 are DFQATT and SNEGSKA (reference sequence). V dropped 6 bases and J dropped 5 bases, with 34 bases sitting between them. The CDR3 bases that were read are TGCAGTGCGCTCGGACAGCGCCCTAACTGGCGCTTCCCGAGGTATGGC. Amino acids: CSALGQRPNWRFPRYG. The whole CDR3 sequence reads CSALGQRPNWRFPRYGYTF.

This clone was counted many times. The missing CDR3 end, 3 residues past where the read stops, is filled in from the germline J gene. The rearrangement links TRBV30 to TRBJ2-3; D not resolved. The germline gives CDR1 GTSNPN, CDR2 SVGIG (reference sequence). Trimming cost V 4 bases and J 0 bases, with 8 bases left between them. The CDR3 runs 13 residues. CDR3 DNA, as far as it was read: TGTGCCTGGATAATCGGGAGCACAGATACG. Residues: CAWIIGSTDT. The full CDR3 sequence reads CAWIIGSTDTQYF.

Remarks on this clone: The read stops 3 residues short of the end of the CDR3; the missing end is completed from the germline J gene. This chain connects TRBV5-1 to TRBJ1-6, with TRBD1 matching 9 bases. V was clipped by 4 bases and J by 7 bases; unmatched bases: 3. The CDR3 contains 14 residues. Germline V lookup: CDR1 SGHRS, CDR2 YFSETQ. CDR3 protein: CASSPGQGNSPLHF. The sequenced part of the CDR3 DNA is TGCGCCAGCAGCCCGGGACAGGGCAATTCACCC.

By its share, this clone is medium-sized. The read finishes 3 residues shy of the CDR3 end, and the germline J gene is used to complete it. This chain connects TRBV2 to TRBJ2-7, with D perhaps TRBD2 (5 bases). The CDR3 length is 14 residues. Germline CDR1 and CDR2: SNHLY and FYNNEI. Trimming pared 8 bases from V and 3 bases from J, leaving 17 bases between. The sequenced CDR3 bases are TGTGCCAGCCGGCGGGCAGGTTCCATCTACGAG. Translated, it gives CASRRAGSIYE. The whole CDR3 protein is CASRRAGSIYEQYF.

In regard to this clone: With the read ending 3 residues before the CDR3 end, the germline J gene is used to fill in that end. The rearrangement uses TRBV30 and TRBJ1-2; 7 bases align to TRBD1. The CDR3 has 13 amino acids. Trimming took 6 bases from V and 3 from J; bases not matched to a gene: 7. Per germline, CDR1 GTSNPN and CDR2 SVGIG (reference sequence). The covered CDR3 bases are TGTGCCTGCCAAGGACAGGCCTACTATGGC. This encodes CACQGQAYYG. The whole CDR3 reads CACQGQAYYGYTF.

With regard to this clone: Coverage ceases 3 residues before the CDR3 finishes, and the germline J gene fills in the end. The gene calls are TRBV18 and TRBJ1-1, with D tentatively TRBD1 (5 bases). The length of the CDR3 is 16 residues. Germline loops: CDR1 KGHSH, CDR2 LQKENI. The ends were cut back, 1 base at V and 1 base at J, with 13 bases in the middle. The sequenced CDR3 bases are TGTGCCAGCTCACCACTCTCACCAGGGAGGAACACTGAA. Its protein product is CASSPLSPGRNTE. The entire CDR3 protein reads CASSPLSPGRNTEAFF.

Details on this clone: Read sequence stops 3 residues before the CDR3 end, and the germline J gene provides the missing end. The V and J genes are TRBV2 and TRBJ1-2; D not resolved. The CDR3 sequence is 12 residues long. Germline loops: CDR1 SNHLY, CDR2 FYNNEI. The germline V and J ends were trimmed by 4 bases and 7 bases, with 10 bases remaining between them. CDR3 amino acids: CASSGVTGGYTF. The covered CDR3 bases are TGTGCCAGCAGTGGCGTCACCGGTGGC. The variable domain in full, completed from reference TRBV2 and TRBJ1-2, reads EPEVTQTPSHQVTQMGQEVILRCVPISNHLYFYWYRQILGQKVEFLVSFYNNEISEKSEIFDDQFSVERPDGSNFTLKIRSTKLEDSAMYFCASSGVTGGYTFGSGTRLTVV.

Only a few counts were recorded for this clone. The read comes to an end 3 residues before the CDR3 does, leaving the germline J gene to fill in the end. The chain links TRBV6-1 to TRBJ1-1; no definite D call. Trimming took 4 bases from V and 4 from J, leaving 10 bases between them. In germline, CDR1 is MNHNS, CDR2 SASEGT. This CDR3 spans 13 amino acids. Incomplete CDR3 DNA: TGTGCCAGCAGTGGGTCCCGGGGCACTGAA. Its translation: CASSGSRGTE. The full CDR3 protein is CASSGSRGTEAFF.